The 8 T cell receptor beta chains in this list originate from one sample, sequenced in a study of control samples from healthy donors and cancer patients. Clones were sequenced by immunoSEQ multiplex PCR, and TCRdb holds only the in-frame ones, with some missing. The table includes about 28,000 clones, 91% detected once. The sample taken for sequencing was PBMCs. These receptor sequences come from a man over 45 with lung cancer.

In regard to this clone: The same CDR3 also results from other DNA sequences found in this sample. The chain carries TRBV6-2 or TRBV6-3 and TRBJ1-5; weak D call: TRBD1 (6 bases). This CDR3 is 15 amino acids long. The V end was cut by 6 bases, the J end by 6 bases, with 18 bases between. Germline CDR1 MNHEY, CDR2 SVGEGT. The CDR3: CASSSGGGPVQPQHF. CDR3 coding DNA: TGTGCCAGCAGCTCCGGGGGGGGGCCGGTTCAGCCCCAGCATTTT.

The genes are TRBV19 and TRBJ1-1, with 9 positions matching TRBD1. The germline V gene encodes CDR1 LNHDA and CDR2 SQIVND (reference sequence). V was pared by 3 bases and J by 5 bases, with 7 bases of the junction left unmatched. The length of the CDR3 is 15 residues. The CDR3 reads CASSMMGGQGTEAFF. The CDR3 bases are TGTGCCAGTAGTATGATGGGCGGACAGGGGACTGAAGCTTTCTTT.

The chain carries TRBV21-1 and TRBJ1-1; the table's D gene call, TRBD1, was not cross checked with the DNA. TRBV21-1 is described as a pseudogene. CDR3 length: 17 amino acids. The CDR3 loop is CASSDLITGGRNTEAFF. The DNA of the CDR3 is TGTGCCAGCAGCGATCTGATAACAGGGGGTAGGAACACTGAAGCTTTCTTT.

The gene calls are TRBV6-6 and TRBJ2-5; D may be TRBD1 (6 bases). The CDR3 consists of 12 residues. Germline V gene data show CDR1 as MNHNY and CDR2 as SVGAGI (reference sequence). Deletions cut 4 bases from V and 4 bases from J, with 7 bases between. CDR3 in DNA: TGTGCCAGCAGTTCGGACAGAGAGACCCAGTACTTC. It translates to CASSSDRETQYF.

The chain joins TRBV7-2 to TRBJ1-5, with D perhaps TRBD1 (5 bases). V was clipped by 2 bases and J by 4 bases, with 9 bases between them. The CDR3 has 14 residues. Germline V gene sequence: CDR1 SGHTA, CDR2 FQGNSA. The CDR3 loop reads CASSLFGGNQPQHF. CDR3 in DNA: TGTGCCAGCAGCTTATTCGGGGGGAATCAGCCCCAGCATTTT.

The J gene is TRBJ2-7, the V gene TRBV29-1; D is unclear. The CDR3 loop spans 12 amino acids. V lost 4 bases and J 5 bases, leaving 12 bases between the germline ends. Germline loops: CDR1 SQVTM, CDR2 ANQGSEA. CDR3 residues: CSVAVRSDEQYF. As DNA, the CDR3 is TGCAGCGTTGCGGTCAGATCGGACGAGCAGTACTTC.

Here the CDR3 reads CASSPTGQNWNQPQHF. The DNA of the CDR3 is TGTGCCAGCAGTCCGACCGGACAGAATTGGAATCAGCCCCAGCATTTT. The J gene is TRBJ1-5, the V gene TRBV27; tentatively, D is TRBD1 (6 bases). Germline CDR1 reads MNHEY; CDR2 reads SMNVEV (reference sequence). CDR3 length equals 16 residues. V shed 5 bases and J shed 4 bases, with 18 bases lying between them.

The rearrangement uses TRBV11-2 and TRBJ1-4, with TRBD1 identical over 8 bases. Germline V CDR1 and CDR2: SGHAT, FQNNGV. V lost 0 bases and J lost 14; bases outside the gene matches: 2. This CDR3 has 12 residues. The CDR3 sequence is CASSLDYRGLFF. Here the CDR3 DNA reads TGTGCCAGCAGCTTAGATTACAGGGGGCTGTTTTTT.